This T cell receptor (beta chain) was documented in a study of cytomegalovirus exposure and HLA in healthy donors. PCR used 60 Vbeta primers and 13 Jbeta primers. Here immunoSEQ multiplex PCR was the method, and the copy in TCRdb shows in-frame clones only, minus some. This sample has roughly 150,000 clones, with roughly 79% found just once. J lost 7 bases, V lost 4 bases, and 10 bases had no gene match. This CDR3 contains 15 residues. Germline CDR1 MNHEY, CDR2 SMNVEV (reference sequence). Sequencing was done on a sample of PBMCs. The source of this sequence is a man aged 18 to 30 in good health and CMV-seropositive. The chain couples TRBV27 to TRBJ1-2; 9 positions match TRBD1. The CDR3 loop is CASSSPDRGRAGYTF. The CDR3 nucleotides read TGTGCCAGCAGTTCGCCGGACAGGGGACGGGCTGGCTACACCTTC.